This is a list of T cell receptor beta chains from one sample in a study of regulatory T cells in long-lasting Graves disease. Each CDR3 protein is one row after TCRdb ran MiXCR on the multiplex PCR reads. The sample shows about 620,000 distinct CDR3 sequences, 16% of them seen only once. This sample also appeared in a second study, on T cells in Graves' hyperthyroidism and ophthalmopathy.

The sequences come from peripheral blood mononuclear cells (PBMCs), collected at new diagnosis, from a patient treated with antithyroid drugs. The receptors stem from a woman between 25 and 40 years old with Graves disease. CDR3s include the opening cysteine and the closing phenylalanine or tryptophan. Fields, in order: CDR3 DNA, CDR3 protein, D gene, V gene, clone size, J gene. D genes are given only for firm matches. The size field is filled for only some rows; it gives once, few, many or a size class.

DNA: TGTGCCAGCAGCCCAGGACTAGGAGGTAGCATTCAGTACTTC
CDR3: CASSPGLGGSIQYF
D: TRBD2
V: TRBV11-2
size: many
J: TRBJ2-4

DNA: TGTGCCAGCAGTTCGGGACTAGCGGGAGGGACAGATACGCAGTGTTTT
CDR3: CASSSGLAGGTDTQCF
D: TRBD2
V: TRBV6-5
size: NA
J: TRBJ2-3

DNA: TGTGCCAGCAGCCCCGGACTAGCGGGAGTTTTACTATTCTTC
CDR3: CASSPGLAGVLLFF
D: TRBD2
V: TRBV7-2
size: few
J: TRBJ2-1

DNA: TGTGCCAGCAGCCGAAACTACGAAACCGGGACTAGGCAGTACGAGCAGTACTTC
CDR3: CASSRNYETGTRQYEQYF
D: TRBD2
V: TRBV11-2
size: NA
J: TRBJ2-7

DNA: TGTGCCACAGTCACCGGGACTAGGACCAATGAGCAGTTCTTC
CDR3: CATVTGTRTNEQFF
D: TRBD2
V: TRBV12-3/TRBV12-4
size: few
J: TRBJ2-1

DNA: TGTGCCAGCAGTCGAGACGTTGGAATAGGCTACACCTTC
CDR3: CASSRDVGIGYTF
D: NA
V: TRBV6-1
size: many
J: TRBJ1-2

DNA: TGTGCCACTCGGACAGCCCTCACAGATACGCAGTATTTT
CDR3: CATRTALTDTQYF
D: NA
V: TRBV10-3
size: NA
J: TRBJ2-3

DNA: TGCGCCAGCAGCTCCGGGACAGGGGCCACTGAAGCTTTCTTT
CDR3: CASSSGTGATEAFF
D: TRBD1
V: TRBV5-1
size: NA
J: TRBJ1-1

DNA: TGTGCCAGCAGTTACTCGTGGAGTGGGAACACTGAAGCTTTCTTT
CDR3: CASSYSWSGNTEAFF
D: NA
V: TRBV6-5
size: many
J: TRBJ1-1

DNA: TGCGCCAGCAGCTTGCAGGCCACCGGGGAGCTGTTTTTT
CDR3: CASSLQATGELFF
D: NA
V: TRBV5-1
size: NA
J: TRBJ2-2

DNA: TGTGCCAGCCGATCCGCCTGGTCAGGGATCACCATTACGGCCAAAAACATTCAGTACTTC
CDR3: CASRSAWSGITITAKNIQYF
D: NA
V: TRBV5-8
size: few
J: TRBJ2-4

DNA: TGCAGTGCTAGAGATCCTACAGGGAGCCAAGAGACCCAGTACTTC
CDR3: CSARDPTGSQETQYF
D: NA
V: TRBV20-1
size: many
J: TRBJ2-5

DNA: TGTGCCAGCAGTCTAGGACATCCTCTTCGGCCCCTCCACTTT
CDR3: CASSLGHPLRPLHF
D: NA
V: TRBV28
size: many
J: TRBJ1-6

DNA: TGTGCCAGCAGTCGGGGACAGGCGGGGGAAAAACTGTTTTTT
CDR3: CASSRGQAGEKLFF
D: TRBD1
V: TRBV28
size: many
J: TRBJ1-4

DNA: TGTGCCAGCAGTGAAGGGGCGGGAGCGGTGGAGACCCAGTACTTC
CDR3: CASSEGAGAVETQYF
D: TRBD2
V: TRBV6-1
size: few
J: TRBJ2-5

DNA: TGTGCCAGCAGTTTCATCCTCGGGAGCGGTTCCGGGGTCTCTGGAAACACCATATATTTT
CDR3: CASSFILGSGSGVSGNTIYF
D: NA
V: TRBV28
size: NA
J: TRBJ1-3

DNA: TGCAGTGCTAGAGTCGGGGGCAACGGCAATCAGCCCCAGCATTTT
CDR3: CSARVGGNGNQPQHF
D: NA
V: TRBV20-1
size: many
J: TRBJ1-5

DNA: TGTGCCAGCAGCTTGTTCGGCCTAGCGGGAGAGGGCGAGCAGTACTTC
CDR3: CASSLFGLAGEGEQYF
D: TRBD2
V: TRBV13
size: NA
J: TRBJ2-7

DNA: TGTGCCAGCAGTCGACAAGGTGACGGGACCCAGTACTTC
CDR3: CASSRQGDGTQYF
D: NA
V: TRBV27
size: many
J: TRBJ2-5

DNA: TGCAGTGCTCAAGAAGAGACCCAGTACTTC
CDR3: CSAQEETQYF
D: NA
V: TRBV20-1
size: many
J: TRBJ2-5

DNA: TGTGCCAGCAGTGTCTTGGGATGGGGGATAAATAATTCACCCCTCCACTTT
CDR3: CASSVLGWGINNSPLHF
D: NA
V: TRBV28
size: many
J: TRBJ1-6

DNA: TGTGCCAGCAGTTCGGGACAGGGGCGTGGAAACACCATATATTTT
CDR3: CASSSGQGRGNTIYF
D: TRBD1
V: TRBV28
size: many
J: TRBJ1-3

DNA: TGTGCCAGCAGCTTAGTTGACGGGACAGGGAAGAATGAGCAGTTCTTC
CDR3: CASSLVDGTGKNEQFF
D: TRBD1
V: TRBV7-9
size: NA
J: TRBJ2-1

DNA: TGTGCCAGCTCACCACGACAGAGTGGAAACACCATATATTTT
CDR3: CASSPRQSGNTIYF
D: NA
V: TRBV18
size: few
J: TRBJ1-3

DNA: TGCAGTGCCTGGGGGGACCCATTTTTGGCGAGCTCCTACAATGAGCAGTTCTTC
CDR3: CSAWGDPFLASSYNEQFF
D: NA
V: TRBV20-1
size: NA
J: TRBJ2-1

DNA: TGTGCCAGCCAACGCCAGGGGAAATCCACAGATACGCAGTATTTT
CDR3: CASQRQGKSTDTQYF
D: NA
V: TRBV6-2/TRBV6-3
size: many
J: TRBJ2-3

DNA: TGTGCCAGCAGATCCGGGACTAGCATTATAGAGCAGTTCTTC
CDR3: CASRSGTSIIEQFF
D: TRBD2
V: TRBV6-2/TRBV6-3
size: NA
J: TRBJ2-1

DNA: TGTGCCAGCAGTGAACGCCGGGATCAGCCCCAGCATTTT
CDR3: CASSERRDQPQHF
D: NA
V: TRBV2
size: many
J: TRBJ1-5

DNA: TGTGCCAGCTCACCATTGGCTAGCGGGAGTTTCGGCACAGATACGCAGTATTTT
CDR3: CASSPLASGSFGTDTQYF
D: TRBD2
V: TRBV18
size: NA
J: TRBJ2-3

DNA: TGCAGTGCTAGAGTACAGGGCGGGGAAAAACTGTTTTTT
CDR3: CSARVQGGEKLFF
D: NA
V: TRBV20-1
size: many
J: TRBJ1-4

DNA: TGTGCCAGCAGCCCTCCGACAGGGCAAGAGACCCAGTACTTC
CDR3: CASSPPTGQETQYF
D: TRBD1
V: TRBV28
size: many
J: TRBJ2-5

DNA: TGTGCCACCAGCAGAGAAGCTAGCGGGAGAGGTGAGCAGTTCTTC
CDR3: CATSREASGRGEQFF
D: TRBD2
V: TRBV15
size: many
J: TRBJ2-1

DNA: TGTGCCAGCAGCCCTACTCGGGAGCGGATAATCTACGAGCAGTACTTC
CDR3: CASSPTRERIIYEQYF
D: NA
V: TRBV9
size: few
J: TRBJ2-7

DNA: TGTGCCAGTAGTACAGCCCGGGACAGGGCCCACGAGCAGTACTTC
CDR3: CASSTARDRAHEQYF
D: TRBD1
V: TRBV19
size: NA
J: TRBJ2-7

DNA: TGTGCCAGCAGCGTAAGGCTATCGGAGACCCAGTACTTC
CDR3: CASSVRLSETQYF
D: NA
V: TRBV9
size: NA
J: TRBJ2-5

DNA: TGTGCCAGCAGCTCGATGACAGGGGTCCCCTACGAGCAGTACTTC
CDR3: CASSSMTGVPYEQYF
D: TRBD1
V: TRBV7-2
size: many
J: TRBJ2-7

DNA: TGTGCCAGCAGATCCAGGCAGGGGATACAGCCCCAGCATTTT
CDR3: CASRSRQGIQPQHF
D: NA
V: TRBV27
size: many
J: TRBJ1-5